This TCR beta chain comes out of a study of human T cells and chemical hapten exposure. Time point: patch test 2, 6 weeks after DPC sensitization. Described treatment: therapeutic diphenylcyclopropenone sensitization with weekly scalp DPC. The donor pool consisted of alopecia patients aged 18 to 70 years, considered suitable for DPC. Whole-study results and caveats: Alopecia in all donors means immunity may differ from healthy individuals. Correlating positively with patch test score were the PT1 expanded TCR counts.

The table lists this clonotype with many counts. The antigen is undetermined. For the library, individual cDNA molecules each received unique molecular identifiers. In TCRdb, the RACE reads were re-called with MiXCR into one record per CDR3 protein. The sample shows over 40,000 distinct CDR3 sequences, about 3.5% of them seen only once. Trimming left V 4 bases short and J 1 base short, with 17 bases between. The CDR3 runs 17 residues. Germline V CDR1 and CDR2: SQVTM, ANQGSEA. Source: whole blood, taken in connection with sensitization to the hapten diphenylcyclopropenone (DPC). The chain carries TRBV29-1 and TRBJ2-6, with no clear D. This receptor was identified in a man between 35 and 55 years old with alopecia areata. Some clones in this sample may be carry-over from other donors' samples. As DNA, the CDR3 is TGCAGCGTTGCTACCCGGGCCCTCAGTTCTGGGGCCAACGTCCTGACTTTC. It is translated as CSVATRALSSGANVLTF.